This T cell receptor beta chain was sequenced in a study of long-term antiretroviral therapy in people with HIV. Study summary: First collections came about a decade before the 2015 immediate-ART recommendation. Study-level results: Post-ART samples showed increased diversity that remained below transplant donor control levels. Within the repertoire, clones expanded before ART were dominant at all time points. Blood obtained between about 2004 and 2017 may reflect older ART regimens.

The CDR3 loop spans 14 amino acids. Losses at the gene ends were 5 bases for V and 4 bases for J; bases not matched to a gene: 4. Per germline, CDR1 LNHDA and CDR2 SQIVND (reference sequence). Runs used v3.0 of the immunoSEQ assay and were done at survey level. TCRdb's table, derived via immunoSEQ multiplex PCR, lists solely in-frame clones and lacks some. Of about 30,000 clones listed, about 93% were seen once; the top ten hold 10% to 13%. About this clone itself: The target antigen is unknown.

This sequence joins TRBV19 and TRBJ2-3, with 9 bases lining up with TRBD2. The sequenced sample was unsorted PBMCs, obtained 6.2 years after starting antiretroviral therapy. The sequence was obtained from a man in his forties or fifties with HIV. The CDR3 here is CASSEGLASDTQYF. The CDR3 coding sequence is TGTGCCAGTAGTGAAGGACTAGCGTCAGATACGCAGTATTTT.